This paragraph reports one TCR beta chain. This specimen belongs to a study of blood T cell repertoires in COVID-19. Across the study: Whether acute or convalescent, the COVID-19 samples came from the United States, Italy and Spain. PBMCs, B-cell-depleted T cells, or T cells were the source of the cDNA or gDNA that made up the material.

This CDR3 has 16 amino acids. Germline assignment: CDR1 LNHDA and CDR2 SQIVND (reference sequence). Trimming shortened V by 4 bases and J by 2 bases, and 16 bases separated the two germline ends. Original analysis: From reference gene primer amplification, estimates of nucleated cell counts were derived. Data came from immunoSEQ multiplex PCR; TCRdb stores just in-frame clones and leaves some out. The V and J calls and the clone size are those of that table, but D and trimming were determined from the DNA. This repertoire shows 100,000 to 150,000 clones, roughly 85% found once; its top ten account for 25% to 30%.

This TCR was recovered from a woman aged 80 or over with acute or convalescent COVID-19. Sequenced material: peripheral blood. V gene TRBV19 combines with J gene TRBJ2-3; D not resolved. The CDR3 is CASSSEARPITDTQYF. The CDR3 DNA is TGTGCCAGTAGTAGCGAAGCCAGGCCTATCACAGATACGCAGTATTTT. The full variable domain, rest sourced from reference TRBV19 and TRBJ2-3, is DGGITQSPKYLFRKEGQNVTLSCEQNLNHDAMYWYRQDPGQGLRLIYYSQIVNDFQKGDIAEGYSVSREKKESFPLTVTSAQKNPTAFYLCASSSEARPITDTQYFGPGTRLTVL.